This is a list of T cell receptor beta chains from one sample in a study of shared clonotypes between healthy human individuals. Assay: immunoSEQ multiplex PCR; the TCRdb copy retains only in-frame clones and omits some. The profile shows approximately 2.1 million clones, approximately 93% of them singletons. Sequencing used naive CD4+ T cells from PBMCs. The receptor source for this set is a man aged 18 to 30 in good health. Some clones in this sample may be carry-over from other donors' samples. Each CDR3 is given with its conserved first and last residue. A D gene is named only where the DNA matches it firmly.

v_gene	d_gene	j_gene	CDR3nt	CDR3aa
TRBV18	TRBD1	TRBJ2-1	TGTGCCAGCTCACTGGGACAGGGACAAAATGAGCAGTTCTTC	CASSLGQGQNEQFF
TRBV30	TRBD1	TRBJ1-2	TGTGCCTGGAGTGCATACCGGGACAGCTATGGCTACACCTTC	CAWSAYRDSYGYTF
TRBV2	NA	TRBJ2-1	TGTGCCAGCAGTGTACGGCTAGCGCCGTTCTTC	CASSVRLAPFF
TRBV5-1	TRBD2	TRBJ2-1	TGCGCCAGCAGGGAACGGGAGGGCCTCGATGAGCAGTTCTTC	CASREREGLDEQFF
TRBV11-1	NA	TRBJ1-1	TGTGCCAGCAGCTTGTCCACTGAAGCTTTCTTT	CASSLSTEAFF
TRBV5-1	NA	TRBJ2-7	TGCGCCAGCAAATTGACAGGCAGCGGAGAGCAGTACTTC	CASKLTGSGEQYF
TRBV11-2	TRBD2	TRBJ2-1	TGTGCCAGCAGCTTAGATTATAGGGTAGCGGGAGTTGATGAGCAGTTCTTC	CASSLDYRVAGVDEQFF
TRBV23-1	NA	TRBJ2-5	TGCGCCACCCCAGTCCCCCGCGTCGTACTAAGGACCCAGTACTTC	CATPVPRVVLRTQYF
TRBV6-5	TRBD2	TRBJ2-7	TGTGCCAGCAGCCGCGGGACTACCTACGAGCAGTACTTC	CASSRGTTYEQYF
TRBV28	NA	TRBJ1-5	TGTGCCAGCCGGGGGGGGACACCTTCAGGGCAGCCCCAGCATTTT	CASRGGTPSGQPQHF
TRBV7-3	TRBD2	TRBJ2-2	TGTGCCAGCAGCTTAACTGCTAGCGGCCCCACCGGGGAGCTGTTTTTT	CASSLTASGPTGELFF
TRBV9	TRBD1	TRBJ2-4	TGTGCCAGCAGACACCGGGACAGAAAAATTCAGTACTTC	CASRHRDRKIQYF
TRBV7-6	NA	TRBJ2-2	TGTGCCAGCAGCTTCCCCGCCGGGGAGCTGTTTTTT	CASSFPAGELFF
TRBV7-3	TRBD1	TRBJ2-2	TGTGCCAGCAGCTTCTCGGACAGGGGGAAACTGTTTTTT	CASSFSDRGKLFF
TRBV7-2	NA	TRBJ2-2	TGTGCCAGCAGCCCGCAGACCGGGGAGCTGTTTTTT	CASSPQTGELFF
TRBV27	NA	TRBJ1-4	TGTGCCAGCAGTTTAAGGGTAGGGGAAAAACTGTTTTTT	CASSLRVGEKLFF